This passage covers 13 T cell receptor beta chains from one sample sequenced in a study of beta chain features in type 1 diabetes. The entirety of the isolated RNA underwent reverse transcription, so expressed TCRB transcripts were sequenced. Clones were sequenced by immunoSEQ multiplex PCR, and TCRdb holds only the in-frame ones, with some missing. The sample shows about half a million clones, over 10% of them seen only once. The material sequenced was naive CD4+ T cells from blood. Every receptor here comes from a woman aged 18-29 years in good health.

This rearrangement joins TRBV1 to TRBJ2-5; the D call of TRBD2 is as the table states it, not checked on the DNA. TRBV1 is classified as a pseudogene. The CDR3 length is 18 residues. The CDR3 DNA sequence: TGCACCAGCAGCCAAGAAGATTATCGTGGAACTAGCGGGGGGACCCAGTACTTC. It is translated as CTSSQEDYRGTSGGTQYF.

The sample holds a few counts of this clone. The genes are TRBV10-3 and TRBJ2-7; 9 nucleotides match TRBD2. The CDR3 is 15 residues long. Trimming took 3 bases from V and 1 from J; bases not matched to a gene: 4. Germline-derived CDR1 and CDR2 are ENHRY and SYGVKD. For the CDR3, the DNA is TGTGCCATCAGTGAAGGGCTAGCGGGATCCTACGAGCAGTACGTC. Amino acid sequence: CAISEGLAGSYEQYV.

The V gene is TRBV27, the J gene TRBJ2-7; a possible D gene is TRBD2 (6 bases). The V gene lost 5 bases and the J gene lost 1 base, with 18 bases spanning the gap. CDR3 length equals 16 residues. Looked up from germline, CDR1 is MNHEY and CDR2 is SMNVEV (reference sequence). The CDR3 is CASSPWRLGLSYEQYF. CDR3 in DNA: TGTGCCAGCAGTCCTTGGCGACTAGGCTTATCCTACGAGCAGTACTTC.

The chain is built from TRBV7-3 and TRBJ2-1, with TRBD2 matching over 10 bases. This CDR3 contains 16 residues. Trimming cost V 0 bases and J 10 bases; bases outside gene matches: 9. Germline lookup yields CDR1 SGHTA and CDR2 FQGTGA. The CDR3 nucleotides are TGTGCCAGCAGCTTAACGGCTAGCGGGGGCCGGAGAGAGCAGTTCTTC. It translates to CASSLTASGGRREQFF.

In its sample, this clone was seen a few times. V gene TRBV28 combines with J gene TRBJ2-5; 7 bases align to TRBD2. The CDR3 is 15 amino acids. The ends lost 6 bases at V and 5 bases at J; junction bases unmatched: 12. Looked up from germline, CDR1 is MDHEN and CDR2 is SYDVKM. The CDR3 DNA is TGTGCCAGCAGGATACGACTAGCCAGAGTGGAGACCCAGTACTTC. The encoded protein is CASRIRLARVETQYF.

This chain connects TRBV7-2 to TRBJ2-1; no definite D call. This CDR3 contains 13 residues. Germline CDR1 SGHTA, CDR2 FQGNSA. Trimming removed 4 bases at V and 7 bases at J, with 11 bases between. Here the CDR3 DNA reads TGTGCCAGCAGCTCCCAAGGCTTAAATGAGCAGTTCTTC. This encodes CASSSQGLNEQFF.

The sample holds a few counts of this clone. The chain is built from TRBV30 and TRBJ2-3; 13 nucleotides agree with TRBD2. Per the germline V gene, CDR1 is GTSNPN and CDR2 is SVGIG (reference sequence). The CDR3 is made up of 17 amino acids. V shed 0 bases, J shed 6 bases, and the junction held 9 bases outside the gene matches. CDR3 nucleotides: TGTGCCTGGAGTGTCTCGCGGACTAGCGGGAGTGGGGATACGCAGTATTTT. Translating gives CAWSVSRTSGSGDTQYF.

This rearrangement joins TRBV20-1 to TRBJ1-2; D gene ambiguous. This CDR3 is built from 11 residues. Germline CDR1 reads DFQATT; CDR2 reads SNEGSKA (reference sequence). Trimming removed 1 base from V and 11 bases from J, with 11 bases in between. The CDR3 sequence: CSARGQEGYTF. CDR3 bases: TGCAGTGCTAGAGGCCAGGAGGGATACACCTTC.

In regard to this clone: One junction end does not reproduce the germline sequence, and a read error may be involved. This chain uses TRBV29-1 with TRBJ2-2, with D tentatively TRBD1 (6 bases). The CDR3 runs 14 residues. Germline V gives CDR1 SQVTM, CDR2 ANQGSEA. The CDR3 DNA follows: TGCAGCGCCCCCAGTAGGGGGAACACAGGGGAGCTGTTTTTT. This codes for CSAPSRGNTGELFF.

The sample holds one count of this clone. The V call is TRBV11-1, the J call TRBJ2-7, with TRBD1 identical over 8 bases. CDR3 size: 15 residues. After removal of 0 bases from V and 6 bases from J, the junction contained 7 bases not matched to a gene. The germline V gene encodes CDR1 SGHAT and CDR2 FQDESV (reference sequence). The CDR3 here is CASSLAGQGSAEQYF. The DNA of the CDR3 is TGTGCCAGCAGCTTAGCTGGACAGGGTTCAGCCGAGCAGTACTTC. Complete variable domain (other parts from reference TRBV11-1 and TRBJ2-7): EAEVAQSPRYKITEKSQAVAFWCDPISGHATLYWYRQILGQGPELLVQFQDESVVDDSQLPKDRFSAERLKGVDSTLKIQPAELGDSAMYLCASSLAGQGSAEQYFGPGTRLTVT.

This clone appeared a few times. Compared with germline, one end of the junction differs, possibly owing to a read error. The chain couples TRBV29-1 to TRBJ1-2, with 10 bases that match TRBD1. This CDR3 contains 15 residues. CDR1 is SQVTM and CDR2 is ANQGSEA in the germline V gene. The CDR3 DNA reads TGCAGCGCTGAAGAATCGACAGGGGGCGGATATGGCTACACCTTC. It specifies CSAEESTGGGYGYTF.

The rearrangement uses TRBV9 and TRBJ2-5; D possibly corresponds to TRBD1 (6 bases). In germline, CDR1 is SGDLS, CDR2 YYNGEE. Trimming left V 0 bases short and J 5 bases short, with 14 bases between. The CDR3 has 15 amino acids. The CDR3 nucleotides read TGTGCCAGCAGCGTAGCAGGGGTGTGGGACGAGACCCAGTACTTC. Its translation is CASSVAGVWDETQYF.

This chain uses TRBV28 with TRBJ1-5, with D possibly TRBD1 on 6 matching bases. Germline CDR1 is MDHEN and CDR2 is SYDVKM. V was clipped by 5 bases and J by 6 bases, with 20 bases between them. This CDR3 comprises 16 residues. The CDR3 sequence is CASSIGSGGFGQPQHF. CDR3 bases: TGTGCCAGCAGTATAGGGAGTGGGGGCTTCGGTCAGCCCCAGCATTTT.